The rows below give T cell receptor beta chains drawn from one sample of a study of Graves' ophthalmopathy and Graves' hyperthyroidism. A single record per CDR3 protein comes from TCRdb applying MiXCR to the multiplex PCR reads. The sample holds fewer than 250,000 distinct CDR3 sequences, around 28% seen once. The sequenced sample consisted of peripheral blood. Receptors originate from a man over 45 with Graves' ophthalmopathy. CDR3s include the opening cysteine and the closing phenylalanine or tryptophan. The D gene is left open where the match is weak. The size entry is marked missing in some rows and otherwise reads once, few, many or a size class.

TRBJ2-2,many,-,TRBV20-1,TGCAGTGCCACCGGTGTCGCGAACACCGGGGAGCTGTTTTTT,CSATGVANTGELFF
TRBJ1-5,many,-,TRBV18,TGTGCCAGCTCTTCAGGAAGCAATCAGCCCCAGCATTTT,CASSSGSNQPQHF
TRBJ1-5,-,-,TRBV5-5,TGTGCCAGCAGCACGCAAGGGACCTATAGCAATCAGCCCCAGCATTTT,CASSTQGTYSNQPQHF
TRBJ1-2,-,-,TRBV7-2,TGTGCCAGCAGCCCAGACCACAGGCCGGGGGGCACCTTC,CASSPDHRPGGTF
TRBJ2-4,-,TRBD1,TRBV6-4,TGTGCCAGCAGACAGGGGCTGAGAGCCAAAAACATTCAGTACTTC,CASRQGLRAKNIQYF
TRBJ1-6,many,TRBD1,TRBV7-8,TGTGCCAGCAGCGGGACAGGGAATAATTCACCCCTCCACTTT,CASSGTGNNSPLHF
TRBJ1-2,many,-,TRBV12-3/TRBV12-4,TGTGCCAGCAGTTTAGGAGGGGAAGTTGGCTACACCTTC,CASSLGGEVGYTF
TRBJ1-1,many,-,TRBV28,TGTGCCAGCAGTTTCTCGGGCACGAACACTGAAGCTTTCTTT,CASSFSGTNTEAFF
TRBJ2-5,many,-,TRBV28,TGTGCCAGCAGTTTATTCGAACCTCAACCCCCGCGGACTCCGGGTCATATCAAGAGCGCCCAGTACTTC,CASSLFEPQPPRTPGHIKSAQYF
TRBJ2-4,-,-,TRBV28,TGTGCCAGCAGTACGGAGGAGGGTCCGGAAAACATTCAGTACTTC,CASSTEEGPENIQYF
TRBJ2-2,many,TRBD1,TRBV20-1,TGCAGTGCTCAACAACAGGGGGTCGGGGAGCTGTTTTTT,CSAQQQGVGELFF
TRBJ2-2,many,TRBD1,TRBV7-8,TGTGCCAGCTATGGACAAACCTCAGGGGGCGAGACTTCCGGGGAGCTGTTTTTT,CASYGQTSGGETSGELFF
TRBJ1-1,once,-,TRBV19,TGTGCCAGTAGTATTAGGGCAGAGTTGGGGTACGGAGCTTTCTTT,CASSIRAELGYGAFF
TRBJ1-1,-,-,TRBV6-1,TGTGCCAGCAGATGGACTGAAGCTTTCTTT,CASRWTEAFF
TRBJ1-2,many,-,TRBV28,TGTGCCAGCAGTTTAGAGGGTTCGGCCTATGGCTACACCTTC,CASSLEGSAYGYTF
TRBJ1-1,many,-,TRBV29-1,TGCAGCGTTAGAGGGGGACTTTCGAACACTGAAGCTTTCTTT,CSVRGGLSNTEAFF
TRBJ2-5,many,-,TRBV6-5,TGTGCCAGCAGTTACGGCACAGAACAGGGAATAGGGGAGACCCAGTACTTC,CASSYGTEQGIGETQYF
TRBJ2-7,-,-,TRBV3-1,TGTGCCAGCAGCCAAGATCTTGCCAGGAGCTCCTACGAGCAGTACTTC,CASSQDLARSSYEQYF
TRBJ2-2,many,-,TRBV29-1,TGCAGCGTTGTCGGGCCGGAGAACACCGGGGAGCTGTTTTTT,CSVVGPENTGELFF
TRBJ1-5,many,-,TRBV12-3/TRBV12-4,TGTGCCAGCAGTTTCCAGGATGCCAGGCCCCAGCATTTT,CASSFQDARPQHF
TRBJ1-1,many,-,TRBV28,TGTGCCAGCAGTAACACGGGCGTCGTGAACACTGAAGCTTTCTTT,CASSNTGVVNTEAFF
TRBJ2-7,-,TRBD1,TRBV28,TGTGCCAGCAGTTTATTATTGGGGACAGGGGGTAACGAGCAGTACTTC,CASSLLLGTGGNEQYF
TRBJ2-7,-,-,TRBV2,TGTGCCAGCAGAGAACAGGGAAACAAGCAGTACTTC,CASREQGNKQYF
TRBJ1-1,many,-,TRBV30,TGTGCCTGGAGTGCCACCACTGCAGCTTTCTTT,CAWSATTAAFF
TRBJ2-7,many,TRBD1,TRBV25-1,TGTGCCAGCAGTGGAGACAGGGACGACGAGCAGTACTTC,CASSGDRDDEQYF
TRBJ1-5,-,-,TRBV12-3/TRBV12-4,TGTGCCAGCAGATTGCAGCCGGGGGAGCCCCAGCATTTT,CASRLQPGEPQHF
TRBJ2-7,many,-,TRBV18,TGTGCCAGCTCACCCCGCGGACAGACCCGCTACGAGCAGTACTTC,CASSPRGQTRYEQYF
TRBJ1-2,-,TRBD1,TRBV6-5,TGTGCCAGCAGTTACTCCGACAGGGATGGTGGCTACACCTTC,CASSYSDRDGGYTF
TRBJ2-5,-,TRBD1,TRBV24-1,TGTGCCACCAGTGATATAGGGACAGGGGATCGAGAAGAGACCCAGTACTTC,CATSDIGTGDREETQYF
TRBJ2-7,many,TRBD2,TRBV7-9,TGTGCCAGCAGCTTGCGGACTAGCGGGAACTACGAGCAGTACTTC,CASSLRTSGNYEQYF
TRBJ2-7,-,-,TRBV12-3/TRBV12-4,TGTGCCAGCAGTTCACTACACCCGGGAGTCGCCTACGAGCAGTACTTC,CASSSLHPGVAYEQYF
TRBJ2-5,-,TRBD1,TRBV20-1,TGCAGTGCCCTCGGGACAGTTAAAGAGACCCAGTACTTC,CSALGTVKETQYF
TRBJ2-1,-,-,TRBV10-1,TGCGCCAGCAGTGACAGGGGAGAGCAGTTCTTC,CASSDRGEQFF
TRBJ1-1,many,-,TRBV7-8,TGTGCCAGCAGCTTAAGCAGGGAGAACACTGAAGCTTTCTTT,CASSLSRENTEAFF
TRBJ1-2,many,TRBD1,TRBV28,TGTGCCAGCAGATCTACAGGGGGCTCAGGATATGGCTACACCTTC,CASRSTGGSGYGYTF
TRBJ1-1,few,-,TRBV20-1,TGCAGTGCCAGACTCCGGGGGTTCAGCACTGAAGCTTTCTTT,CSARLRGFSTEAFF
TRBJ1-1,-,TRBD1,TRBV27,TGTGTCAGCGGCCCGGGACAGGGTAACACTGAAGCTTTCTTT,CVSGPGQGNTEAFF
TRBJ2-7,many,-,TRBV20-1,TGCAGTGCTAGTTGGGGCCCCCCCTCCTACGAGCAGTACTTC,CSASWGPPSYEQYF
TRBJ1-6,-,-,TRBV6-2/TRBV6-3,TGTGCCAGCAGTTACGAAGCGAATTCACCCCTCCACTTT,CASSYEANSPLHF
TRBJ1-5,many,-,TRBV12-3/TRBV12-4,TGTGCCAGCAGTGGAGGGATAAATCAGCCCCAGCATTTT,CASSGGINQPQHF
TRBJ2-7,many,TRBD1,TRBV19,TGTGCCAGTAGTATTACAGGGGATCGGTACGAGCAGTACTTC,CASSITGDRYEQYF
TRBJ1-1,-,-,TRBV12-3/TRBV12-4,TGTGCCAGCAGCTTCAGGGTCTCAGTCGTTTTCTTT,CASSFRVSVVFF
TRBJ2-7,many,-,TRBV12-3/TRBV12-4,TGTGCCAGCAGCACGACTAGGGGACTCTACGAGCAGTACTTC,CASSTTRGLYEQYF
TRBJ1-1,-,-,TRBV27,TGTGCCAGCAGTTTAAGACAGACCTTGAACACTGAAGCTTTCTTT,CASSLRQTLNTEAFF